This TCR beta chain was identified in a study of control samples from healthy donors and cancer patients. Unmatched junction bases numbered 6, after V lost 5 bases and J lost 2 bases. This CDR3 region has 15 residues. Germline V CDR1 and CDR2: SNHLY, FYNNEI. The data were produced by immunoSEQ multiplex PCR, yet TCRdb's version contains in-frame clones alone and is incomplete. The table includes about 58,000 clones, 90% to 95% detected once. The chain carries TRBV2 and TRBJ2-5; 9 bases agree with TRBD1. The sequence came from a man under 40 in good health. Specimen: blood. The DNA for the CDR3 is TGTGCCAGCAGTCTATATGGACAGGGGCAAGAGACCCAGTACTTC. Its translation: CASSLYGQGQETQYF.